The present TCR beta chain was sequenced within a study of T cell responses to AZD1222 COVID-19 vaccine. For this clone: Antigen unknown.

The protocol was immunoSEQ multiplex PCR, while the TCRdb copy is restricted to in-frame clones and leaves out a portion. Among 89,000 or so clones, just over 85% were seen once, and the ten largest hold roughly 5.6%. Study observations and caveats: Receipt of two AZD1222 doses was followed by a rise in Spike-specific TCR breadth and depth. Close to half of spike-specific TCRs reportedly recognize unmutated variant regions. The peak T cell response came first, and repertoires were sampled only after it. The sample set comprised mostly white British donors with more females, and clonal diversity was possibly underestimated.

The CDR3 runs 14 residues. V lost 2 bases and J lost 4; bases outside the gene matches: 5. The germline V gene has CDR1 SGHRS and CDR2 YFSETQ. V is TRBV5-1 and J is TRBJ1-1; 7 bases line up with TRBD1. This material consisted of peripheral blood, taken 28 days after the second AZD1222 dose. This receptor was obtained from an adult who received the AZD1222 COVID-19 vaccine. This chain's CDR3 is CASSFKSGGTEAFF. Written as DNA, the CDR3 is TGCGCCAGCAGCTTCAAATCAGGGGGCACTGAAGCTTTCTTT.